This T cell receptor (beta chain) stems from a study of CD8 T cells in Susac syndrome. Random hexamers primed reverse transcription of about 0.5 to 1 ug RNA. Amplification of TCR beta CDR3 across 54 Vbeta and 13 Jbeta was performed with immunoSEQ multiplex PCR. From the immunoSEQ multiplex PCR reads, TCRdb called clonotypes with MiXCR, one entry per CDR3 protein. The table records 200,000 or so distinct CDR3 sequences, roughly 94% of them present only once. Negative isolation was used for CD8+ and CD4+ T cells and FACS enrichment for TEMRA cells. V shed 4 bases and J shed 8 bases, with 11 bases lying between them. This CDR3 contains 12 residues.

The chain combines TRBV12-3 or TRBV12-4 with TRBJ1-2, with D possibly matching TRBD1 (5 bases). This clonotype was obtained from a human donor with Susac syndrome. The sequenced sample consisted of CD8+ T cells from PBMCs. CDR3 sequence: CASSSAGYGYTF. Here the CDR3 DNA reads TGTGCCAGCAGTTCGGCAGGGTACGGCTACACCTTC.